This TCR beta chain was identified in a study of neurological immune-mediated disorders. Trimming cost V 5 bases and J 5 bases, with 12 bases left between them. The CDR3 length is 13 residues. CDR1 and CDR2 from the germline V gene are SGHAT and FQNNGV. The study drew its healthy controls from blood bank volunteers in Maryland, USA. 5'RACE with 10-nucleotide random UMIs produced the cDNA. TCRdb called the 5' RACE reads again in MiXCR, with one record for every CDR3 protein. The sample lists roughly 50,000 distinct CDR3 sequences, roughly 15% occurring once. Many counts were recorded for this clonotype.

The sample comprised PBMCs. This clonotype originated in a man aged 60 to 69 in good health. This chain joins TRBV11-2 and TRBJ2-5; TRBD2 might be the D (5 bases). CDR3 coding DNA: TGTGCCAGCAGCGGTTTGCGGGTGGAGACCCAGTACTTC. This translates into CASSGLRVETQYF.